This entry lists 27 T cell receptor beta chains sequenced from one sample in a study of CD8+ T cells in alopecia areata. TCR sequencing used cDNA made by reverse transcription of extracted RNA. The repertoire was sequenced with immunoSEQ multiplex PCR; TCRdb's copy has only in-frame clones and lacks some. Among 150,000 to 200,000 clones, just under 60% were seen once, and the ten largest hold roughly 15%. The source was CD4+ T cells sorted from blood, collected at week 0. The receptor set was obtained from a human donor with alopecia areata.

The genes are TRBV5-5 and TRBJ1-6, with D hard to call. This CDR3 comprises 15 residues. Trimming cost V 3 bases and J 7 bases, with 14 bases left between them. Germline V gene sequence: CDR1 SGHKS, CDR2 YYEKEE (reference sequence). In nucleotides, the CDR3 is TGTGCCAGCAGCTCAGATGGGGTCGAGAATTCACCCCTCCACTTT. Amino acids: CASSSDGVENSPLHF.

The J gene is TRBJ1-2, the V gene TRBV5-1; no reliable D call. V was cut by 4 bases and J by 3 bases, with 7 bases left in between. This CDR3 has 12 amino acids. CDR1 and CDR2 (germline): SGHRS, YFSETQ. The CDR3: CASSARDYGYTF. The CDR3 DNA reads TGCGCCAGCAGCGCCCGGGACTATGGCTACACCTTC. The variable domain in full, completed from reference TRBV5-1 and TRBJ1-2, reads KAGVTQTPRYLIKTRGQQVTLSCSPISGHRSVSWYQQTPGQGLQFLFEYFSETQRNKGNFPGRFSGRQFSNSRSEMNVSTLELGDSALYLCASSARDYGYTFGSGTRLTVV.

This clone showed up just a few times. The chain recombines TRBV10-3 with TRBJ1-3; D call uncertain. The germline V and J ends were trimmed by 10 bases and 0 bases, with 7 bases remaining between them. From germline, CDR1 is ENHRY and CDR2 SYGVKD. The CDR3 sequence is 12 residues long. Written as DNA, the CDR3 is TGTGCCACCATGGCCTCTGGAAACACCATATATTTT. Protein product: CATMASGNTIYF.

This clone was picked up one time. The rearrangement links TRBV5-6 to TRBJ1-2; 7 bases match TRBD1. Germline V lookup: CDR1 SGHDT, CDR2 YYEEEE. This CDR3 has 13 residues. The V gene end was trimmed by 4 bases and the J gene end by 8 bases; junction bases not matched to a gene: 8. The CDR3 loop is CASSRDPGQGYTF. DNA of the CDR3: TGTGCCAGCAGCCGGGACCCGGGACAGGGCTACACCTTC.

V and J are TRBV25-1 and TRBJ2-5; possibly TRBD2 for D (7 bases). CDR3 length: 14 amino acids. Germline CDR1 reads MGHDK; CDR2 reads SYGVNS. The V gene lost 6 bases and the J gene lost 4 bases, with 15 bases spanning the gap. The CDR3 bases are TGTGCCAGCAGAGGGGGGGCGGGTGGAGAGACCCAGTACTTC. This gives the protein CASRGGAGGETQYF.

CDR3 DNA: TGTGCCAGCAGCGCCGGGACAGGGGGCTCCTACCAGTACTTC. Translating it yields CASSAGTGGSYQYF. The gene calls are TRBV9 and TRBJ2-7, with TRBD1 matching 12 bases. In germline, CDR1 is SGDLS, CDR2 YYNGEE. Germline trimming cut 3 bases from V and 10 bases from J; bases unmatched to any gene: 8. The CDR3 totals 14 residues.

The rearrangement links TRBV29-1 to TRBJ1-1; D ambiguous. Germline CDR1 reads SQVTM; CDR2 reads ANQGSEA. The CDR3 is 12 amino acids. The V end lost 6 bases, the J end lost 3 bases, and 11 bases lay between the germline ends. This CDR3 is CSVGNGDTEAFF. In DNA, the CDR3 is TGCAGCGTCGGGAACGGGGACACTGAAGCTTTCTTT.

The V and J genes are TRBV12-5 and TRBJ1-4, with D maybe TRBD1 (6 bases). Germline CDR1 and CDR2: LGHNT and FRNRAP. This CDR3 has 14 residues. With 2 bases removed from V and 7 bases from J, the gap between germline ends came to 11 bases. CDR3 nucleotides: TGTGCTAGTGGTTTGACCCCCAGGGGTGAAAAACTGTTTTTT. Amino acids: CASGLTPRGEKLFF.

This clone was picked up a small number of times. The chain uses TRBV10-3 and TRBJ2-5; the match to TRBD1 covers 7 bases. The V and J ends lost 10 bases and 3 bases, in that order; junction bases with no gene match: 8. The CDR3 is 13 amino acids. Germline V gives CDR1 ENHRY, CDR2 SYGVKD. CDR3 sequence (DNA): TGTGCCACCCAACTCGACAGGGAAGAGACCCAGTACTTC. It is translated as CATQLDREETQYF.

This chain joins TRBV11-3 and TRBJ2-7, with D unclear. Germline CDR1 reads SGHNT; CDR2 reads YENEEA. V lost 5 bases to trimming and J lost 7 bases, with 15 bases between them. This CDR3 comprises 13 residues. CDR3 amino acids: CASSPDPKREQYF. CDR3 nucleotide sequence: TGTGCCAGCAGCCCCGACCCGAAACGGGAGCAGTACTTC.

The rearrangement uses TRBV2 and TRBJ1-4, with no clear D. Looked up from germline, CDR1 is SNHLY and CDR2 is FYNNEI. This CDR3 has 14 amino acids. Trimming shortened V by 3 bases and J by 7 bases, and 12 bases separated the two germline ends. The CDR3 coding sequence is TGTGCCAGCAGTGAGTGGAAAGGAGGTGAAAAACTGTTTTTT. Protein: CASSEWKGGEKLFF.

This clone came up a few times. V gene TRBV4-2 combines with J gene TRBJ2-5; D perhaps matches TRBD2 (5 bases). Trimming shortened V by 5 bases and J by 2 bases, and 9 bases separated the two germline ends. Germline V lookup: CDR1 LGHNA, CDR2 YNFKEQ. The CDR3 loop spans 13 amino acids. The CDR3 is CASSIATQETQYF. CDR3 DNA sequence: TGTGCCAGCAGCATAGCGACTCAAGAGACCCAGTACTTC.

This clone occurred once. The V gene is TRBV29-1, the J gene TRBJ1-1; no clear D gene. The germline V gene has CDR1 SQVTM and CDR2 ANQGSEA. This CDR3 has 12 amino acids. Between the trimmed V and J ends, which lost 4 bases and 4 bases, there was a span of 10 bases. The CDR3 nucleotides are TGCAGCGTTGCAGGCTGGGGCACTGAAGCTTTCTTT. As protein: CSVAGWGTEAFF. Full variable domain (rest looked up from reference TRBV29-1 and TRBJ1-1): SAVISQKPSRDICQRGTSLTIQCQVDSQVTMMFWYRQQPGQSLTLIATANQGSEATYESGFVIDKFPISRPNLTFSTLTVSNMSPEDSSIYLCSVAGWGTEAFFGQGTRLTVV.

The CDR3 region is CASSPRRGSNSPLHF. CDR3 in DNA: TGTGCCAGCTCACCACGGAGGGGGAGTAATTCACCCCTCCACTTT. The J gene is TRBJ1-6, the V gene TRBV18; D might be TRBD1 (6 bases). The CDR3 is made up of 15 amino acids. V gave up 1 base and J gave up 6 bases, with 10 bases separating them. Per the germline V gene, CDR1 is KGHSH and CDR2 is LQKENI.

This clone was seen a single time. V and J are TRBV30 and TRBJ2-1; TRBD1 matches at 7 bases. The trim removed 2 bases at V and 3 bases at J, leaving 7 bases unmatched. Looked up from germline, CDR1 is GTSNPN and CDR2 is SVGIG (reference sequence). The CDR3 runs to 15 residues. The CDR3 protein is CAWSYRDRNYNEQFF. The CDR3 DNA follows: TGTGCCTGGAGTTATCGGGACAGAAACTACAATGAGCAGTTCTTC. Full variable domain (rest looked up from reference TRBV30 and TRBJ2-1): SQTIHQWPATLVQPVGSPLSLECTVEGTSNPNLYWYRQAAGRGLQLLFYSVGIGQISSEVPQNLSASRPQDRQFILSSKKLLLSDSGFYLCAWSYRDRNYNEQFFGPGTRLTVL.

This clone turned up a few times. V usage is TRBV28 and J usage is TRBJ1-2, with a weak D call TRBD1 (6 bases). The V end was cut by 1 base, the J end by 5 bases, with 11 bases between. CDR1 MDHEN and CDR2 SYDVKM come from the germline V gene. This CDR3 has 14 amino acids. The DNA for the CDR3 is TGTGCCAGCAGTTTATCGGGACAACGGTATGGCTACACCTTC. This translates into CASSLSGQRYGYTF.

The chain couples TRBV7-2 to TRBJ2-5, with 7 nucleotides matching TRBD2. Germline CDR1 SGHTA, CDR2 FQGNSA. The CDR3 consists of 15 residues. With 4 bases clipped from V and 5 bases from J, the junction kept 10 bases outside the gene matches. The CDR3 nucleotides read TGTGCCAGCAGCTCCCAGCGGGGTGGTAGGGAGACCCAGTACTTC. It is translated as CASSSQRGGRETQYF.

CDR3 sequence: CASSEAGVTKISYEQYF. The CDR3, as DNA: TGTGCCAGCAGTGAAGCTGGGGTGACAAAGATCTCCTACGAGCAGTACTTC. The rearrangement uses TRBV6-1 and TRBJ2-7; D remains ambiguous. V lost 0 bases, J lost 0 bases, and 15 bases lay in between. The germline gives CDR1 MNHNS, CDR2 SASEGT. There are 17 residues in the CDR3.

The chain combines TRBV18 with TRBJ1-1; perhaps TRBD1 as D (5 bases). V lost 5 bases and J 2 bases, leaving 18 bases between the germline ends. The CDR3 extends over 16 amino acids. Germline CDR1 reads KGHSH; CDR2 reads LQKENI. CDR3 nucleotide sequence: TGTGCCAGCTCAGGGGTACCGGGGCAGAAAAACACTGAAGCTTTCTTT. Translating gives CASSGVPGQKNTEAFF.

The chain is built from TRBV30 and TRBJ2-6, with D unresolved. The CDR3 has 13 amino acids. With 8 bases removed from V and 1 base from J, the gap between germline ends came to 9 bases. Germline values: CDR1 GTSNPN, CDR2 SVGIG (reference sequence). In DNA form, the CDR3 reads TGTGCCCGGTGCCAGTCTGGGGCCAACGTCCTGACTTTC. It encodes CARCQSGANVLTF. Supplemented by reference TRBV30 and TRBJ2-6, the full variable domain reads SQTIHQWPATLVQPVGSPLSLECTVEGTSNPNLYWYRQAAGRGLQLLFYSVGIGQISSEVPQNLSASRPQDRQFILSSKKLLLSDSGFYLCARCQSGANVLTFGAGSRLTVL.

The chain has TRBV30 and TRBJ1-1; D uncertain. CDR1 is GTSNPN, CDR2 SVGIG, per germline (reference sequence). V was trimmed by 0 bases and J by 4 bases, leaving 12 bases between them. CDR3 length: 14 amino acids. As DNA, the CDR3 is TGTGCCTGGAGTGTATCAGGAGGGCCCACTGAAGCTTTCTTT. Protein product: CAWSVSGGPTEAFF.

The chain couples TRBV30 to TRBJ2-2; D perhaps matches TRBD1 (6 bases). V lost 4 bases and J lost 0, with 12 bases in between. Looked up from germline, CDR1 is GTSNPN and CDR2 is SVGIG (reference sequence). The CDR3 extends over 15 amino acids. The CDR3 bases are TGTGCCTGGACCAGGGGACCTACGAACACCGGGGAGCTGTTTTTT. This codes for CAWTRGPTNTGELFF.

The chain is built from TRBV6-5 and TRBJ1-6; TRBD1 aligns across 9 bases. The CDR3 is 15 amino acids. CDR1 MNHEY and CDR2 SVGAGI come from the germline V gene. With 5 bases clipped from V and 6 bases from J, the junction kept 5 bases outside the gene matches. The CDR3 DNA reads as TGTGCCAGCAGTCCCCGGGACAGGGTTAATTCACCCCTCCACTTT. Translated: CASSPRDRVNSPLHF.

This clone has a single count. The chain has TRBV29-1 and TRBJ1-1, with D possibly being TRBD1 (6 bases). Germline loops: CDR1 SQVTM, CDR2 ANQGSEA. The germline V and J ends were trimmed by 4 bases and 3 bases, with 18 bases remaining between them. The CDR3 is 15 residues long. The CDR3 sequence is CSVGSTGFLDTEAFF. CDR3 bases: TGCAGCGTTGGATCCACAGGGTTTCTAGACACTGAAGCTTTCTTT.

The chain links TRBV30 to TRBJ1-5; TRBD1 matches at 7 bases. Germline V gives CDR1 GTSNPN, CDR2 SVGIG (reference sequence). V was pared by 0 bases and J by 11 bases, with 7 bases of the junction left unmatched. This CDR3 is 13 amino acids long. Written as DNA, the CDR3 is TGTGCCTGGAGTGTACTCCCGACAGGGTCCCAGCATTTT. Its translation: CAWSVLPTGSQHF.

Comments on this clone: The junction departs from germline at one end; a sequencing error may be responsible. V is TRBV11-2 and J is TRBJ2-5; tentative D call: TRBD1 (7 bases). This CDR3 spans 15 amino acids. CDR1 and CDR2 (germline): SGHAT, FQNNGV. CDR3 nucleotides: TGTGCCAGCAGCTTAGCGGGGGACAGCCAAGGGACCCAGTACTTC. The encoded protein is CASSLAGDSQGTQYF. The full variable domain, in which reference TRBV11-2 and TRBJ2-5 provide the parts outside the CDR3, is EAGVAQSPRYKIIEKRQSVAFWCNPISGHATLYWYQQILGQGPKLLIQFQNNGVVDDSQLPKDRFSAERLKGVDSTLKIQPAKLEDSAVYLCASSLAGDSQGTQYFGPGTRLLVL.

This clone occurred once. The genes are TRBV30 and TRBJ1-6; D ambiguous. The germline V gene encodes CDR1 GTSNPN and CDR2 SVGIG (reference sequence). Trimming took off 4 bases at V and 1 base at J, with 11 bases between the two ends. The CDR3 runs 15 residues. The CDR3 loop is CAWNPGGSYNSPLHF. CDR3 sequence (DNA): TGTGCCTGGAATCCGGGTGGGTCCTATAATTCACCCCTCCACTTT.